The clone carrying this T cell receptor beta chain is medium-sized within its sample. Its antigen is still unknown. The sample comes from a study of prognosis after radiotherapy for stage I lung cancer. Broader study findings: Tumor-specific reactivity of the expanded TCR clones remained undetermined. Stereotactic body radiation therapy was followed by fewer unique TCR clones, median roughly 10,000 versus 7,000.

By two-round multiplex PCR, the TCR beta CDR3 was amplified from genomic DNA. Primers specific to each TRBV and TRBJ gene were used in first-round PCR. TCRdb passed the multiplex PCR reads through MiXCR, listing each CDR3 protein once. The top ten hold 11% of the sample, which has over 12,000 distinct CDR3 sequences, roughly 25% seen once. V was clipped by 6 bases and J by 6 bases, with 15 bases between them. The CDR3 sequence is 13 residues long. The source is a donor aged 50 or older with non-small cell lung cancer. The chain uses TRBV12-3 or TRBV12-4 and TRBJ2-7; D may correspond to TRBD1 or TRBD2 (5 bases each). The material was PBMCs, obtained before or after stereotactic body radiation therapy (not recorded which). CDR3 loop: CASRTTWDREQYF. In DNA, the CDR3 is TGTGCCAGCAGAACCACTTGGGACCGCGAGCAGTACTTC.